This T cell receptor beta chain was found in a study of cytomegalovirus exposure and HLA in healthy donors. Concerning this clone itself: The antigen remains undetermined.

Study findings and constraints: V- and J-gene trimming in TCR beta was tied to a missense DCLRE1C variant by an analysis performed later. As a later analysis revealed, most CMV-associated TCR beta chains appeared HLA-restricted.

Germline V CDR1 and CDR2: GTSNPN, SVGIG (reference sequence). Trimming shortened V by 1 base and J by 7 bases, and 13 bases separated the two germline ends. The length of the CDR3 is 14 residues. PCR primers comprised 60 Vbeta and 13 Jbeta primers. Sequenced by immunoSEQ multiplex PCR; TCRdb stores in-frame clones only, minus some. The sample carries 95,000 to 150,000 clones, 80% recorded once. The chain carries TRBV30 and TRBJ1-4; perhaps TRBD1 as D (5 bases). Sequencing was carried out using PBMCs. The TCR was taken from a female donor in good health and CMV-seropositive. In nucleotides, the CDR3 is TGTGCCTGGAGTGACGGGGGTGACAGTGAAAAACTGTTTTTT. Residues: CAWSDGGDSEKLFF.